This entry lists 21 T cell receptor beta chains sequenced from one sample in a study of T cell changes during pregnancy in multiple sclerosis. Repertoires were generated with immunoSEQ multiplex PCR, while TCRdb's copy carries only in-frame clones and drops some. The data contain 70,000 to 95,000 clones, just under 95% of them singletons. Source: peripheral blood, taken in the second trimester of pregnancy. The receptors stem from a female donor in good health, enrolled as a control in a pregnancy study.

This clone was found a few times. CDR3 in amino acids: CASSVRGRGAFF. The CDR3, as DNA: TGTGCCAGCAGTGTTCGGGGCAGGGGGGCTTTCTTT. The chain combines TRBV2 with TRBJ1-1; 7 bases line up with TRBD1. The CDR3 spans 12 residues. Trimming cost V 4 bases and J 11 bases; bases outside gene matches: 7. Per germline, CDR1 SNHLY and CDR2 FYNNEI.

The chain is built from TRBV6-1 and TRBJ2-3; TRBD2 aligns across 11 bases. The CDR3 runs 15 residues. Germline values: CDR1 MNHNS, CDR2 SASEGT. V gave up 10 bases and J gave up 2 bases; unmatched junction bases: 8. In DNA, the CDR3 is TGTGCCACTACGTTGACTAGCGGGGCCACAGATACGCAGTATTTT. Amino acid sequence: CATTLTSGATDTQYF.

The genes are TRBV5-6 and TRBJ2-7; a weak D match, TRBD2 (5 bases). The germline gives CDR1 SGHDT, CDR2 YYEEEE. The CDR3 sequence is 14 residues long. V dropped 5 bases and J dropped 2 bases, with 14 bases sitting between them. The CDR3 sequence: CASSPEAGAYEQYF. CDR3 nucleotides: TGTGCCAGCAGTCCGGAGGCAGGTGCCTACGAGCAGTACTTC. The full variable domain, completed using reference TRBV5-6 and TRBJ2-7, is DAGVTQSPTHLIKTRGQQVTLRCSPKSGHDTVSWYQQALGQGPQFIFQYYEEEERQRGNFPDRFSGHQFPNYSSELNVNALLLGDSALYLCASSPEAGAYEQYFGPGTRLTVT.

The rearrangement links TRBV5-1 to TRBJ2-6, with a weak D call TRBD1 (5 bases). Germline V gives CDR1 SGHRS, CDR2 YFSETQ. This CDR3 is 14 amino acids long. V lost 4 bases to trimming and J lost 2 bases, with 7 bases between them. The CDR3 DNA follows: TGCGCCAGCAGCGAAGGGGCTGGGGCCAACGTCCTGACTTTC. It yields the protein CASSEGAGANVLTF. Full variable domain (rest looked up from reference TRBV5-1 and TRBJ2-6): KAGVTQTPRYLIKTRGQQVTLSCSPISGHRSVSWYQQTPGQGLQFLFEYFSETQRNKGNFPGRFSGRQFSNSRSEMNVSTLELGDSALYLCASSEGAGANVLTFGAGSRLTVL.

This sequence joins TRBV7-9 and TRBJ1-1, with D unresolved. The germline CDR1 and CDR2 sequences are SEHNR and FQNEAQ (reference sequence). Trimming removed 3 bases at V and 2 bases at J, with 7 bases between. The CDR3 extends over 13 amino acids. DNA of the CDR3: TGTGCCAGCAGCTTCCGGGGAAACACTGAAGCTTTCTTT. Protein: CASSFRGNTEAFF.

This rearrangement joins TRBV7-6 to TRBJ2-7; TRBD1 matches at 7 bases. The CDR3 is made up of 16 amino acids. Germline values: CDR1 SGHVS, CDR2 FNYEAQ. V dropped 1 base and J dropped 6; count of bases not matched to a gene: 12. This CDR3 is CASSLGTGVSVGEQYF. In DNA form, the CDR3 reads TGTGCCAGCAGCTTAGGTACAGGGGTATCGGTGGGCGAGCAGTACTTC.

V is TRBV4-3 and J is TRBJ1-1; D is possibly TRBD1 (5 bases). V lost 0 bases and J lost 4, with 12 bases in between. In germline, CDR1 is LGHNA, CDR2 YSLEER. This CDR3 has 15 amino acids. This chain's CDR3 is CASSQDWKGVTEAFF. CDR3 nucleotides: TGCGCCAGCAGCCAAGATTGGAAAGGGGTCACTGAAGCTTTCTTT.

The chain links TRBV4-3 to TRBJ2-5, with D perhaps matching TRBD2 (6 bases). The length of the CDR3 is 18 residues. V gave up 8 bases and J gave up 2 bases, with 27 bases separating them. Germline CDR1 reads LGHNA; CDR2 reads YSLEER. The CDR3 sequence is CASVPCGVSGYLQETQYF. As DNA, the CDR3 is TGCGCCAGCGTCCCCTGCGGGGTTAGCGGCTACCTTCAAGAGACCCAGTACTTC.

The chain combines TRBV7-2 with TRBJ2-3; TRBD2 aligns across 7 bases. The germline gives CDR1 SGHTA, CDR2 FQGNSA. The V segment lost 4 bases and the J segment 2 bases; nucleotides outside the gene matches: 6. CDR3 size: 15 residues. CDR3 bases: TGTGCCAGCAGCTCCCAAGCGGGGTTCACAGATACGCAGTATTTT. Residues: CASSSQAGFTDTQYF.

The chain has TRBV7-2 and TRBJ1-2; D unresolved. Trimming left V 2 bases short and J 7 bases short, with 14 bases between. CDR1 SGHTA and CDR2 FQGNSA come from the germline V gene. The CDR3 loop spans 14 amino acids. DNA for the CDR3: TGTGCCAGCAGCTTAAGAGGGAGGTCGGGTGGCTACACCTTC. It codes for CASSLRGRSGGYTF.

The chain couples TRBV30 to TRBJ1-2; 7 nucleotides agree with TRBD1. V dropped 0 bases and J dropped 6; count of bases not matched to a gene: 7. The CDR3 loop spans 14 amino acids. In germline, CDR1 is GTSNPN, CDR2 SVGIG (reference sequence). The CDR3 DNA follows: TGTGCCTGGAGTGTACAGGTACAGGGGAATGGCTACACCTTC. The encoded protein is CAWSVQVQGNGYTF.

In DNA form, the CDR3 reads TGTGCCAGCAGCTTAGACCCAGGGCAGAACACTGAAGCTTTCTTT. Residues: CASSLDPGQNTEAFF. The chain recombines TRBV7-2 with TRBJ1-1; D is possibly TRBD1 (5 bases). V lost 1 base to trimming and J lost 1 base, with 10 bases between them. This CDR3 has 15 residues. CDR1 is SGHTA and CDR2 is FQGNSA in the germline V gene.

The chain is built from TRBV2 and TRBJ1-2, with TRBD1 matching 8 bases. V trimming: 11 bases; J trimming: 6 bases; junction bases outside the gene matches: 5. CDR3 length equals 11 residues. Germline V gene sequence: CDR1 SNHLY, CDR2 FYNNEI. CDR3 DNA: TGTGCCCTCGAACAGGGGGATGGCTACACCTTC. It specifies CALEQGDGYTF.

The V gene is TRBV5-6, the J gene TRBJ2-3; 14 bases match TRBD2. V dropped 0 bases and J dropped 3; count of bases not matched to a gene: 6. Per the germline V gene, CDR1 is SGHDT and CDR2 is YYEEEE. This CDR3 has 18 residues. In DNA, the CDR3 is TGTGCCAGCAGCTTGGGACTAGCGGGGGGGCTGGTTACAGATACGCAGTATTTT. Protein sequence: CASSLGLAGGLVTDTQYF.

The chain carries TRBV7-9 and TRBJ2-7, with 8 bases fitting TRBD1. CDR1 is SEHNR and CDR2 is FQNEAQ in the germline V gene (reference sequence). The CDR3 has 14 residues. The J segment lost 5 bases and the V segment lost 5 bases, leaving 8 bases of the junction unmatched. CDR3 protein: CASSPQTGAHEQYF. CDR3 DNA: TGTGCCAGCAGCCCCCAGACAGGGGCCCACGAGCAGTACTTC. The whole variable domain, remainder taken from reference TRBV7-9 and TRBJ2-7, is DTGVSQNPRHKITKRGQNVTFRCDPISEHNRLYWYRQTLGQGPEFLTYFQNEAQLEKSRLLSDRFSAERPKGSFSTLEIQRTEQGDSAMYLCASSPQTGAHEQYFGPGTRLTVT.

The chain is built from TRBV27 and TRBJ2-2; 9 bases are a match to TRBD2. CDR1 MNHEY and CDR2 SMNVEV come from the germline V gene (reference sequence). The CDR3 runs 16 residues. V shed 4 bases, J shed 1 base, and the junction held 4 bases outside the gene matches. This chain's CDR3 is CASSSRLAENTGELFF. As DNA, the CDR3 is TGTGCCAGCAGTTCTAGACTAGCGGAGAACACCGGGGAGCTGTTTTTT.

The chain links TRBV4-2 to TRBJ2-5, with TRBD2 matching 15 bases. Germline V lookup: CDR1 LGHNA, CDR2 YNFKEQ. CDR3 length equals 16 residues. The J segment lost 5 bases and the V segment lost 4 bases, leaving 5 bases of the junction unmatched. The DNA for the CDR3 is TGTGCCAGCAGCCGGGGGACTAGCGGGGGGCTCGAGACCCAGTACTTC. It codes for CASSRGTSGGLETQYF.

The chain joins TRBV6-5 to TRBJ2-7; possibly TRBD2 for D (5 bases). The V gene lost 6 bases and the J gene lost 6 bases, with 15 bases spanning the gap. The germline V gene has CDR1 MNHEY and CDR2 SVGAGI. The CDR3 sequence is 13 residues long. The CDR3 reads CASSHRTEGEQYF. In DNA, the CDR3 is TGTGCCAGCAGCCATAGAACTGAGGGCGAGCAGTACTTC.

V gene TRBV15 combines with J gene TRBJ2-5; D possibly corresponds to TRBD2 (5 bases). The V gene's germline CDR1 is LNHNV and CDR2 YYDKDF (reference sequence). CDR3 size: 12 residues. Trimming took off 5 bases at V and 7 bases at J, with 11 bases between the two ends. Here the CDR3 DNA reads TGTGCCACCAGCCGACCGAGCGGGACCCAGTACTTC. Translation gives CATSRPSGTQYF.

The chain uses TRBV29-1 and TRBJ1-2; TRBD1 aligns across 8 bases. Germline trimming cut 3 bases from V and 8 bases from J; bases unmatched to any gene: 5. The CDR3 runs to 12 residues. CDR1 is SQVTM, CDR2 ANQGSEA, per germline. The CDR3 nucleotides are TGCAGCGTTGAGGACAGGGCTCGCGGCTACACCTTC. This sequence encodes CSVEDRARGYTF.

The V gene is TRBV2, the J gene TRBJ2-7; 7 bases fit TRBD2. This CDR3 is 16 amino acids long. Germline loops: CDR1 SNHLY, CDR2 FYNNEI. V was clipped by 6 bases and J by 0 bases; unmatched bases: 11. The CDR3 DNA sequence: TGTGCCAGCAGCCTAGTTTTATCGGGAGGCTCCTACGAGCAGTACTTC. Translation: CASSLVLSGGSYEQYF.